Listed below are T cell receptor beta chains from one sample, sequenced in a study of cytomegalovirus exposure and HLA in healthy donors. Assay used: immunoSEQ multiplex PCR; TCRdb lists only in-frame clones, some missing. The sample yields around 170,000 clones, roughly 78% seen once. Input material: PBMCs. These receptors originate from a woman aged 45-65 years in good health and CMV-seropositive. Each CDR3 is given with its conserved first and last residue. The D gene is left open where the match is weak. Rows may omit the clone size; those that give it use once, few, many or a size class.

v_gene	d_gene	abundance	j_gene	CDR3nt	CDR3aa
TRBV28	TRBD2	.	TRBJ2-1	TGTGCCAGCAGCACACCGGGACTAGCGGGAGGGTGGAATGAGCAGTTCTTC	CASSTPGLAGGWNEQFF
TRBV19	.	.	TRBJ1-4	TGTGCCAGTAGTATGGAGGGGCGCGGGAAAAAACTGTTTTTT	CASSMEGRGKKLFF
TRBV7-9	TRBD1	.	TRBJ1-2	TGTGCCAGCAGCTTGACGGACAGGGGGCTGCGTGGCTACACCTTC	CASSLTDRGLRGYTF
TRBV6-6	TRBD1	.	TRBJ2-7	TGTGCCAGCAGTTACTCCGGACAGGGTTACGAGCAGTACTTC	CASSYSGQGYEQYF
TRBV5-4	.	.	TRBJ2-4	TGTGCCAGCAGCTACGGCAGGGATGTAAACATTCAGTACTTC	CASSYGRDVNIQYF
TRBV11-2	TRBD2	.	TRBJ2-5	TGTGCCAGCAGCTTAAACCTAGCGGGAGCAGGGCAAGAGACCCAGTACTTC	CASSLNLAGAGQETQYF
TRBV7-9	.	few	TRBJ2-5	TGTGCCAGCGGACCGGAGGGGCAAGAGACCCAGTACTTC	CASGPEGQETQYF
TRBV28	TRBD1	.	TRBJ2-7	TGTGCCAGCAGTTCCACGGACAGGAAGTTCCACGAGCAGTACTTC	CASSSTDRKFHEQYF
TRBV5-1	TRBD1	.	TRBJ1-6	TGCGCCAGCAGCCCCGGACAGGGAAGCTCACCCCTCCACTTT	CASSPGQGSSPLHF
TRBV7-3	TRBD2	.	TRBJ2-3	TGTGCCAGCAGCTCCCCCGGGAGGGATTCCACAGATACGCAGTATTTT	CASSSPGRDSTDTQYF
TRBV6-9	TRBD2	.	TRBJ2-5	TGTGCCAGCCCGACTAGCGGAGCGTACCAAGAGACCCAGTACTTC	CASPTSGAYQETQYF
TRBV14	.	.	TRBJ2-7	TGTGCCAGCAGCTTCACGCGACAGGGACTCGGGCAGTACTTC	CASSFTRQGLGQYF
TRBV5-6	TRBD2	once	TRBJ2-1	TGTGCCAGCAGCTTGGCAGTCCTAGCGGGAGGGAATGAGCAGTTCTTC	CASSLAVLAGGNEQFF
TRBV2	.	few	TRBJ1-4	TGTGCCAGCACCCGGGACAATAATGAAAAACTGTTTTTT	CASTRDNNEKLFF
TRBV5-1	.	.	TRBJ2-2	TGCGCCAGCACCTCATGGGGGGAGTCCGCCGGGGAGCTGTTTTTT	CASTSWGESAGELFF
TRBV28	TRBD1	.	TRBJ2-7	TGTGCCAGCAGGGGACAGGGAATCTACGAGCAGTACTTC	CASRGQGIYEQYF